The next 10 T cell receptor beta chains were all read from a single sample in a study of blood T cell repertoires in COVID-19. Sequencing used immunoSEQ multiplex PCR; TCRdb keeps in-frame clones, though not all of them. The sample has roughly 350,000 clones, around nine tenths seen once; the top ten hold approximately 4%. Sequenced material: peripheral blood. These receptors were obtained from a woman aged 50 to 60 with active or convalescent COVID-19.

This clone was detected only once. The chain couples TRBV19 to TRBJ1-1, with D uncertain. The CDR3 is 14 amino acids. CDR1 is LNHDA, CDR2 SQIVND, per germline (reference sequence). The V gene lost 5 bases and the J gene lost 0 bases, with 10 bases spanning the gap. The CDR3: CASSQVAMNTEAFF. The CDR3 DNA follows: TGTGCCAGTAGTCAGGTAGCGATGAACACTGAAGCTTTCTTT.

The chain links TRBV15 to TRBJ1-3; D gene ambiguous. The CDR3 is made up of 16 amino acids. Trimming removed 5 bases at V and 0 bases at J, with 14 bases between. The germline gives CDR1 LNHNV, CDR2 YYDKDF (reference sequence). The CDR3 coding sequence is TGTGCCACCAGCGAAGGTAGGAGTGTCTCTGGAAACACCATATATTTT. Protein: CATSEGRSVSGNTIYF.

The V and J genes are TRBV4-3 and TRBJ2-2, with D unclear. Germline lookup yields CDR1 LGHNA and CDR2 YSLEER. This CDR3 has 13 amino acids. Between the trimmed V and J ends, which lost 1 base and 5 bases, there was a span of 5 bases. CDR3 sequence (DNA): TGCGCCAGCAGCCAAGGAGGAACCGGGGAGCTGTTTTTT. Translating it yields CASSQGGTGELFF.

This clone came up a few times. This CDR3 is CASSSEPISGVTTGELFF. In nucleotides, the CDR3 is TGTGCCAGCAGCTCCGAACCGATTAGCGGAGTGACCACCGGGGAGCTGTTTTTT. The chain joins TRBV13 to TRBJ2-2; possible D gene TRBD2, 6 bases. Germline V gives CDR1 PRHDT, CDR2 FYEKMQ (reference sequence). V lost 4 bases to trimming and J lost 4 bases, with 22 bases between them. CDR3 length: 18 residues.

V usage is TRBV3-1 (or the pseudogene TRBV3-2) and J usage is TRBJ1-6; 9 bases fit TRBD1. With V trimmed by 4 bases and J by 10 bases, 11 bases remained unmatched. Germline V gives CDR1 LGHDT, CDR2 YNNKEL (reference sequence). The CDR3 has 16 amino acids. Here the CDR3 reads CASSPRTGELSSPLHF. CDR3 nucleotides: TGTGCCAGCAGCCCCCGGACAGGGGAACTTAGCTCACCCCTCCACTTT.

The chain couples TRBV27 to TRBJ1-3; 10 bases align to TRBD1. Trimming at V came to 4 bases and at J to 7 bases, leaving 1 base not matched to a gene. The CDR3 length is 13 residues. In germline, CDR1 is MNHEY, CDR2 SMNVEV (reference sequence). Here the CDR3 reads CASSWGQGNTIYF. The CDR3 DNA sequence: TGTGCCAGCAGTTGGGGACAGGGGAACACCATATATTTT.

Written as DNA, the CDR3 is TGTGCCATCAGTGAGCCTAGAGGCTCCTGGACAGATACGCAGTATTTT. Its protein product is CAISEPRGSWTDTQYF. V usage is TRBV10-3 and J usage is TRBJ2-3; D is unclear. Germline V lookup: CDR1 ENHRY, CDR2 SYGVKD. This CDR3 is 16 amino acids long. V was clipped by 2 bases and J by 3 bases, with 15 bases between them.

The chain joins TRBV6-5 to TRBJ2-3; a weak D match, TRBD2 (5 bases). Germline V gene data show CDR1 as MNHEY and CDR2 as SVGAGI. The CDR3 loop spans 14 amino acids. Trimming took off 5 bases at V and 2 bases at J, with 11 bases between the two ends. DNA for the CDR3: TGTGCCAGCAGTCGGGGTGCTTACACAGATACGCAGTATTTT. It codes for CASSRGAYTDTQYF.

The gene calls are TRBV4-3 and TRBJ1-1; D remains ambiguous. The CDR3 consists of 16 residues. The germline V gene encodes CDR1 LGHNA and CDR2 YSLEER. V was cut by 0 bases and J by 3 bases, with 14 bases left in between. The CDR3 DNA sequence: TGCGCCAGCAGCCAAGAAATGACGGGTGACTACACTGAAGCTTTCTTT. Protein sequence: CASSQEMTGDYTEAFF.

The rearrangement joins TRBV19 to TRBJ2-5; 15 bases fit TRBD2. The CDR3 loop spans 16 amino acids. CDR1 LNHDA and CDR2 SQIVND come from the germline V gene (reference sequence). V was clipped by 5 bases and J by 9 bases; unmatched bases: 10. CDR3 residues: CASSRGLAGGRTAQYF. CDR3 nucleotides: TGTGCCAGTAGTCGGGGACTAGCGGGGGGCCGAACGGCCCAGTACTTC.